Listed below are T cell receptor beta chains from one sample, sequenced in a study of cytomegalovirus exposure and HLA in healthy donors. TCRdb keeps only in-frame clones here, not all; method: immunoSEQ multiplex PCR. The sample comprises more than 90,000 clones, roughly three quarters of which are singletons, and 3.5% to 5% rests with the top ten. The specimen sequenced was PBMCs. The receptors derive from a man aged 35 to 55 in good health and CMV-seronegative. Each CDR3 is given without its conserved first and last residue.

V: TRBV5-1; J: TRBJ1-2; CDR3: ASSPMAAGELNYGYT
V: TRBV7-2; J: TRBJ2-2; CDR3: ASSLSRDTGELF
V: TRBV4-3; J: TRBJ1-2; CDR3: ASSQVMVGQGHIYGYT
V: TRBV6-5; J: TRBJ2-1; CDR3: ASMTGGRDEQF
V: TRBV5-1; J: TRBJ2-4; CDR3: ASSFEGAAKNIQY
V: TRBV7-8; J: TRBJ1-6; CDR3: ASSLGATVNSPLH
V: TRBV6-1; J: TRBJ1-2; CDR3: ASSANRDRGIANYGYT
V: TRBV19; J: TRBJ2-5; CDR3: ASTPGPQETQY
V: TRBV5-1; J: TRBJ2-1; CDR3: ASGPTAGSYNEQF
V: TRBV13; J: TRBJ1-5; CDR3: ASSPTSEGNQPQH
V: TRBV6-4; J: TRBJ1-1; CDR3: ASSDGGGVNTEAF
V: TRBV7-2; J: TRBJ2-2; CDR3: ASSYSGGASGELF
V: TRBV29-1; J: TRBJ2-5; CDR3: SSRYQETQY
V: TRBV5-8; J: TRBJ1-1; CDR3: ASGPGQRPEAF
V: TRBV18; J: TRBJ1-3; CDR3: ASSPPGQNSGNTIY
V: TRBV4-3; J: TRBJ2-1; CDR3: ASSQQRGGSNEQF
V: TRBV27; J: TRBJ1-1; CDR3: ATGQGLNTEAF
V: TRBV7-9; J: TRBJ1-2; CDR3: ASSLGHPAYGYT
V: TRBV6-5; J: TRBJ2-7; CDR3: ASTPLDRGTYEQY
V: TRBV5-1; J: TRBJ2-3; CDR3: ASRQGASDTQY
V: TRBV15; J: TRBJ2-1; CDR3: ATSRDGASGNEQF
V: TRBV9; J: TRBJ2-2; CDR3: ASSAQGFPGELF
V: TRBV12-5; J: TRBJ2-5; CDR3: ASGSISGGNHETQY
V: TRBV6-5; J: TRBJ1-1; CDR3: ASSDRGPTEAF
V: TRBV4-1; J: TRBJ2-3; CDR3: ASSQEGPGLAGGAYRADTQY
V: TRBV27; J: TRBJ2-5; CDR3: ASSFRDNQETQY
V: TRBV4-2; J: TRBJ2-3; CDR3: ASSPLAGGTDTQY
V: TRBV19; J: TRBJ2-5; CDR3: ASSIDGLAGSETQY
V: TRBV5-1; J: TRBJ1-4; CDR3: ASSFVGAGEKLF
V: TRBV7-8; J: TRBJ2-1; CDR3: ASSLGLVTYNEQF
V: TRBV11-2; J: TRBJ2-3; CDR3: ASSLAGGEDTQY
V: TRBV28; J: TRBJ2-1; CDR3: ASNQGGNEQF
V: TRBV10-3; J: TRBJ2-4; CDR3: AISGTGTSGGAENIQY
V: TRBV5-1; J: TRBJ1-4; CDR3: ASCSGTGGEKLF
V: TRBV6-4; J: TRBJ1-2; CDR3: ASTGTGGVIDYGYT
V: TRBV7-6; J: TRBJ1-1; CDR3: ASSLVGRGSEAF
V: TRBV5-1; J: TRBJ1-1; CDR3: ASSSGQGAAEAF
V: TRBV11-2; J: TRBJ2-5; CDR3: ASTPSTGEETQY
V: TRBV19; J: TRBJ2-5; CDR3: ASSTRAGGRGETQY
V: TRBV9; J: TRBJ2-1; CDR3: ASSVSGGLYNEQF
V: TRBV6-5; J: TRBJ2-3; CDR3: ASSSSTSGGDTQY
V: TRBV6-6; J: TRBJ1-1; CDR3: ASSSVGAANTEAF
V: TRBV19; J: TRBJ1-1; CDR3: ASSPRGGGTEAF
V: TRBV7-9; J: TRBJ1-2; CDR3: SSSLGPGGGYT
V: TRBV5-6; J: TRBJ2-7; CDR3: ASIGTGVEQY
V: TRBV5-1; J: TRBJ1-2; CDR3: ASSLAGGLGYGYT
V: TRBV9; J: TRBJ2-2; CDR3: ASSGAELAGFTDTGELF
V: TRBV6-6; J: TRBJ1-2; CDR3: ASRTSGENYGYT
V: TRBV19; J: TRBJ1-2; CDR3: ASSRVVAEGYT